This T cell receptor (beta chain) came from a study of blood T cell repertoires in COVID-19. The wider study: Some COVID-19 samples were acute and others convalescent; all came from the United States, Italy and Spain. From T cells, B-cell-depleted T cells, or PBMCs came the material, which was cDNA or gDNA.

In the original workflow: Quantification of nucleated cells was approximated via reference gene primer amplification. Repertoires were generated with immunoSEQ multiplex PCR, while TCRdb's copy carries only in-frame clones and drops some. V and J calls and clone size follow that table, whereas D and trimming were derived from the DNA. The data show around 220,000 clones, around 90% seen once. This sequence originates from a man aged 18-30 years with active or convalescent COVID-19. Sequences were obtained from peripheral blood.

For the CDR3, the DNA is TGTGCCATCAGTGGGACCCGGGAGACTGCGATACTAAACTATGGCTACACCTTC. This codes for CAISGTRETAILNYGYTF. The chain links TRBV10-3 to TRBJ1-2; no definite D call. V was trimmed by 4 bases and J by 2 bases, leaving 23 bases between them. This CDR3 has 18 amino acids. Per germline, CDR1 ENHRY and CDR2 SYGVKD.